This is a list of T cell receptor beta chains from one sample in a study of early T cells in non-severe SARS-CoV-2 infection. A single record per CDR3 protein comes from TCRdb applying MiXCR to the 5' RACE reads. The sample yields 30,000 or so distinct CDR3 sequences, roughly 4.5% seen once. The sequenced sample consisted of whole blood. The receptors come from an adult who was a healthcare worker with PCR-confirmed SARS-CoV-2 infection or an uninfected control (not recorded which). The conserved cysteine and the conserved F or W are not part of the CDR3 here. A D gene is named only where the DNA matches it firmly. Rows give clone size only sometimes, using once, few, many, or a class for an expanded clone.

V gene	clone size	J gene	D gene	CDR3 protein
TRBV6-6	many	TRBJ1-5	.	ASSRTVDQPQH
TRBV4-1	many	TRBJ2-3	TRBD2	ASSQELAGYTDTQY
TRBV20-1	few	TRBJ2-1	.	SASGLGKDEQF
TRBV4-2	few	TRBJ2-7	.	ASSQGGASGLHEQY
TRBV6-2/TRBV6-3	many	TRBJ2-1	TRBD2	ASRLTSGSGEQF
TRBV30	.	TRBJ2-3	TRBD1	AWSRQGIDTQY
TRBV2	.	TRBJ2-1	TRBD1	ASRYGTDSYNEQF
TRBV5-5	.	TRBJ1-4	.	ASSRDPTGDEKLF
TRBV12-3/TRBV12-4	many	TRBJ2-1	.	ASSFGQGRYNEQF
TRBV3-1	.	TRBJ2-6	.	ASSQEGPGHGANVLT
TRBV7-2	many	TRBJ1-3	.	ASSLGPAGRSGNTIY
TRBV12-3/TRBV12-4	many	TRBJ1-2	TRBD1	ASSLAQTGGDGYT
TRBV9	many	TRBJ2-6	.	ASSPASGANVLT
TRBV9	few	TRBJ1-1	.	ASGGGPNTEAF
TRBV18	few	TRBJ2-1	.	ASSGGINNEQF
TRBV20-1	few	TRBJ2-3	TRBD2	SAPGLATDTQY
TRBV3-1	many	TRBJ2-1	TRBD2	ASSQDFTASGRADEQF
TRBV12-5	many	TRBJ2-1	.	ASGPVPASSSYNEQF
TRBV12-3/TRBV12-4	many	TRBJ2-1	.	ASSFGGPYNEQF
TRBV6-4	many	TRBJ2-6	TRBD2	ASSDSPGGPISGANVLT
TRBV15	many	TRBJ2-6	.	ATSRDYGANVLT
TRBV19	many	TRBJ1-5	.	ASKNPGTGRIQPQH
TRBV30	many	TRBJ2-7	.	AWIGNSYEQY
TRBV11-2	.	TRBJ2-1	.	ASKPPKGGNEQF
TRBV24-1	many	TRBJ2-2	TRBD1	ATSGGQATNTGELF
TRBV29-1	many	TRBJ1-1	.	SVQSDLATEAF
TRBV4-3	few	TRBJ2-3	.	ASSQVSGAGDTQY
TRBV7-2	many	TRBJ1-5	.	ASSSQGPNQPQH